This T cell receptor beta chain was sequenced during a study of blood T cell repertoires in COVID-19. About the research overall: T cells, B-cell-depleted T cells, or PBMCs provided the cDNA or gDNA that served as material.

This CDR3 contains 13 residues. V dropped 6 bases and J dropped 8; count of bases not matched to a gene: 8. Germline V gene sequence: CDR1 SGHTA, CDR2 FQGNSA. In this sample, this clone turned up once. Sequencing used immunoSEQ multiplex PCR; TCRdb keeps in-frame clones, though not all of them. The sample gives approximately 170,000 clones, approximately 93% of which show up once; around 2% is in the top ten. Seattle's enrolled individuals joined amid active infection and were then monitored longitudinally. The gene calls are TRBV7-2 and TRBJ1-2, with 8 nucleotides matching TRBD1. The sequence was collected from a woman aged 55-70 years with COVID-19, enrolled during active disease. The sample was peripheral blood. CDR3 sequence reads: CASRLTGADGYTF. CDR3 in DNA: TGTGCCAGCAGGTTGACAGGGGCTGACGGCTACACCTTC.